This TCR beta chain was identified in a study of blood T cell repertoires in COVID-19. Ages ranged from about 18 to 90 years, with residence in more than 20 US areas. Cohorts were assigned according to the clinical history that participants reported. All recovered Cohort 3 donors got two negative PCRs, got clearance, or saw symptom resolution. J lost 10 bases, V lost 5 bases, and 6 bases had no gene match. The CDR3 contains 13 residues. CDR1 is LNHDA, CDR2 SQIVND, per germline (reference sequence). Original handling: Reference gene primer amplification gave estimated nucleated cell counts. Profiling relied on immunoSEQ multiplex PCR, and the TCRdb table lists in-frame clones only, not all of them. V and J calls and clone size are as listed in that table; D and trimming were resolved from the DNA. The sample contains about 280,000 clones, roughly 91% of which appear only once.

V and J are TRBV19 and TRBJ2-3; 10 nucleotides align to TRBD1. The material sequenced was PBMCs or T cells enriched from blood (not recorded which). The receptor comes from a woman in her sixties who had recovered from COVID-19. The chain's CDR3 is CASSDRGRSAQYF. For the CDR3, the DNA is TGTGCCAGTAGTGACAGGGGGCGATCAGCGCAGTATTTT. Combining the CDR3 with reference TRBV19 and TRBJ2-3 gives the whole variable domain DGGITQSPKYLFRKEGQNVTLSCEQNLNHDAMYWYRQDPGQGLRLIYYSQIVNDFQKGDIAEGYSVSREKKESFPLTVTSAQKNPTAFYLCASSDRGRSAQYFGPGTRLTVL.